The 3 T cell receptor beta chains below were found in one sample sequenced in a study of immune evolution from preneoplasia to lung adenocarcinoma. Repertoires were generated with immunoSEQ multiplex PCR, while TCRdb's copy carries only in-frame clones and drops some. The table has over 3,000 clones, roughly 85% seen once; the top ten hold over 2%. The sample taken for sequencing was FFPE invasive lung adenocarcinoma tissue. Source of these receptors: a person aged 50-59 years with lung adenocarcinoma.

This clone has a single count. The rearrangement links TRBV28 to TRBJ1-5, with a possible D match to TRBD1 (5 bases). V was pared by 8 bases and J by 4 bases, with 12 bases between. The length of the CDR3 is 13 residues. CDR1 and CDR2 (germline): MDHEN, SYDVKM. The CDR3 protein is CASRWGENQPQHF. The CDR3, as DNA: TGTGCCAGCCGCTGGGGGGAAAATCAGCCCCAGCATTTT.

This clone was found once. The rearrangement joins TRBV11-2 to TRBJ2-5; D perhaps matches TRBD2 (7 bases). Trimming shortened V by 7 bases and J by 7 bases, and 16 bases separated the two germline ends. The CDR3 is made up of 13 amino acids. Germline CDR1 and CDR2: SGHAT and FQNNGV. The CDR3 coding sequence is TGTGCCAGCACCCAAAGGGGAGGGGGGACCCAGTACTTC. Translating gives CASTQRGGGTQYF.

The chain uses TRBV7-9 and TRBJ2-1; D unresolved. CDR1 and CDR2 from the germline V gene are SEHNR and FQNEAQ (reference sequence). This CDR3 contains 14 residues. V lost 7 bases and J 5 bases, leaving 15 bases between the germline ends. The CDR3 bases are TGTGCCAGCACCCCTCGAGCTTCCAACAATGAGCAGTTCTTC. Translating gives CASTPRASNNEQFF.